What follows are 31 T cell receptor beta chains derived from one specimen sequenced in a study of blood T cell repertoires in COVID-19. Assay: immunoSEQ multiplex PCR; the TCRdb copy retains only in-frame clones and omits some. The sample shows approximately 150,000 clones, around nine tenths of them seen only once. Specimen: peripheral blood. These receptors were taken from a human donor in a cohort sampled during active COVID-19.

This chain connects TRBV6-5 to TRBJ1-1, with 7 bases lining up with TRBD1. From germline, CDR1 is MNHEY and CDR2 SVGAGI. The trim removed 0 bases at V and 1 base at J, leaving 2 bases unmatched. This CDR3 contains 15 residues. The CDR3 region is CASSYSWTGNTEAFF. For the CDR3, the DNA is TGTGCCAGCAGTTACTCTTGGACAGGGAACACTGAAGCTTTCTTT.

The chain recombines TRBV10-3 with TRBJ1-2, with TRBD1 matching 12 bases. The CDR3 totals 14 residues. V trimming: 6 bases; J trimming: 8 bases; junction bases outside the gene matches: 7. In germline, CDR1 is ENHRY, CDR2 SYGVKD. The CDR3 coding sequence is TGTGCCATCAGGAGGGACAGGGGGCTCGAGGGCTACACCTTC. Protein: CAIRRDRGLEGYTF.

The V call is TRBV6-5, the J call TRBJ2-5, with 7 bases lining up with TRBD2. Germline values: CDR1 MNHEY, CDR2 SVGAGI. The CDR3 has 16 residues. V trimming: 0 bases; J trimming: 2 bases; junction bases outside the gene matches: 6. For the CDR3, the DNA is TGTGCCAGCAGTTACTCGAGCGGGGAGATTCAAGAGACCCAGTACTTC. Translating gives CASSYSSGEIQETQYF.

The rearrangement links TRBV5-4 to TRBJ1-4; 10 bases fit TRBD1. Trimming took 3 bases from V and 4 from J; bases not matched to a gene: 3. CDR1 and CDR2 from the germline V gene are SGHNT and YYREEE (reference sequence). This CDR3 region has 15 residues. This CDR3 is CASSWGTGDNEKLFF. As DNA, the CDR3 is TGTGCCAGCAGCTGGGGGACAGGGGATAATGAAAAACTGTTTTTT.

V is TRBV3-1 (or the pseudogene TRBV3-2) and J is TRBJ1-1; TRBD1 is a possible D gene (6 bases). This CDR3 has 15 residues. Germline-derived CDR1 and CDR2 are LGHDT and YNNKEL (reference sequence). With 5 bases removed from V and 0 bases from J, the gap between germline ends came to 13 bases. The CDR3 DNA reads TGTGCCAGCAGCGATGGACAGTTAATGAACACTGAAGCTTTCTTT. Translated, it gives CASSDGQLMNTEAFF.

CDR3 nucleotides: TGTGCCAGCAGTTTAGTTACGGGCTACGAGCAGTACTTC. Its protein is CASSLVTGYEQYF. The chain couples TRBV12-3 or TRBV12-4 to TRBJ2-7; D not certain. The V end was cut by 1 base, the J end by 3 bases, with 7 bases between. CDR3 length: 13 amino acids.

This clone was counted only a few times. The V and J genes are TRBV10-2 and TRBJ2-7; possibly TRBD2 for D (5 bases). The CDR3 contains 12 residues. The V gene lost 6 bases and the J gene lost 5 bases, with 11 bases spanning the gap. Per the germline V gene, CDR1 is WSHSY and CDR2 is SAAADI. The CDR3 loop is CASRQAGDEQYF. The DNA for the CDR3 is TGCGCCAGCAGGCAGGCCGGGGACGAGCAGTACTTC.

The table lists this clone with a count of one. This chain links TRBV5-1 with TRBJ2-5, with D perhaps matching TRBD2 (5 bases). Germline assignment: CDR1 SGHRS and CDR2 YFSETQ. V gave up 0 bases and J gave up 5 bases, with 8 bases separating them. The CDR3 runs 13 residues. CDR3 amino acids: CASSLARGETQYF. The CDR3 DNA is TGCGCCAGCAGCTTGGCTCGGGGTGAGACCCAGTACTTC.

The chain recombines TRBV5-4 with TRBJ2-5; 10 bases fit TRBD2. CDR3 size: 15 residues. V lost 2 bases, J lost 3 bases, and 4 bases stayed unmatched. In germline, CDR1 is SGHNT, CDR2 YYREEE (reference sequence). CDR3 sequence (DNA): TGTGCCAGCAGCTTTCGACTAGCGGGTGAAGAGACCCAGTACTTC. Translating it yields CASSFRLAGEETQYF. The complete variable domain, with remaining parts taken from reference TRBV5-4 and TRBJ2-5, reads ETGVTQSPTHLIKTRGQQVTLRCSSQSGHNTVSWYQQALGQGPQFIFQYYREEENGRGNFPPRFSGLQFPNYSSELNVNALELDDSALYLCASSFRLAGEETQYFGPGTRLLVL.

This chain joins TRBV10-2 and TRBJ2-2; TRBD2 matches at 7 bases. J gave up 4 bases and V 2 bases, and 1 base lay outside the gene matches. From germline, CDR1 is WSHSY and CDR2 SAAADI. The CDR3 sequence is 14 residues long. The CDR3 coding sequence is TGCGCCAGCAGTGAGGGGGGGGGCACCGGGGAGCTGTTTTTT. It translates to CASSEGGGTGELFF.

The CDR3 reads CSVEGQGTSEQYF. The CDR3 region has the DNA TGCAGCGTTGAAGGACAGGGGACCAGCGAGCAGTACTTC. The J gene is TRBJ2-7, the V gene TRBV29-1; TRBD1 agrees at 8 bases. Germline-derived CDR1 and CDR2 are SQVTM and ANQGSEA. The CDR3 sequence is 13 residues long. V shed 1 base and J 6 bases; nucleotides not matched to a gene: 5.

The chain couples TRBV5-1 to TRBJ2-5, with 7 bases matching TRBD1. Germline CDR1 SGHRS, CDR2 YFSETQ. With V trimmed by 4 bases and J by 2 bases, 8 bases remained unmatched. The CDR3 spans 15 residues. CDR3 sequence (DNA): TGCGCCAGCAGCCCGCGGACAGGCACGCAAGAGACCCAGTACTTC. Encoded protein: CASSPRTGTQETQYF.

As DNA, the CDR3 is TGTGCCAGCAGCCAATCCACAACAGGACCCGCTTTCTTT. Encoded protein: CASSQSTTGPAFF. This rearrangement joins TRBV3-1 (or the pseudogene TRBV3-2) to TRBJ1-1; possible D gene TRBD1, 5 bases. V was shortened by 2 bases and J by 11 bases, with 15 bases between the two germline ends. Germline-derived CDR1 and CDR2 are LGHDT and YNNKEL (reference sequence). This CDR3 region has 13 residues.

This chain connects TRBV6-2 or TRBV6-3 to TRBJ2-1, with D possibly being TRBD2 (7 bases). The CDR3 is 16 amino acids. From germline, CDR1 is MNHEY and CDR2 SVGEGT. V was clipped by 0 bases and J by 7 bases, with 16 bases between them. CDR3 sequence (DNA): TGTGCCAGCAGTTACTCGAAGGGGGGGAACGTAAATGAGCAGTTCTTC. It codes for CASSYSKGGNVNEQFF.

The sample holds one count of this clone. J is TRBJ2-2 and V is TRBV2; 13 bases fit TRBD2. CDR3 length: 15 residues. V shed 4 bases, J shed 5 bases, and the junction held 1 base outside the gene matches. Germline CDR1 reads SNHLY; CDR2 reads FYNNEI. CDR3 coding DNA: TGTGCCAGCAGTGGACTAGCGGGGGGTACCGGGGAGCTGTTTTTT. Amino acid sequence: CASSGLAGGTGELFF.

This clone was seen just once. This rearrangement joins TRBV7-7 to TRBJ2-5; 8 nucleotides match TRBD1. Unmatched junction bases numbered 7, after V lost 2 bases and J lost 5 bases. The CDR3 length is 15 residues. Looked up from germline, CDR1 is SSHAT and CDR2 is FNYEAQ (reference sequence). Here the CDR3 reads CASSLSRGPWETQYF. DNA of the CDR3: TGTGCCAGCAGCTTATCCAGGGGGCCCTGGGAGACCCAGTACTTC. Combining the CDR3 with reference TRBV7-7 and TRBJ2-5 gives the whole variable domain GAGVSQSPRYKVTKRGQDVTLRCDPISSHATLYWYQQALGQGPEFLTYFNYEAQPDKSGLPSDRFSAERPEGSISTLTIQRTEQRDSAMYRCASSLSRGPWETQYFGPGTRLLVL.

In DNA form, the CDR3 reads TGTGCCTCTCGGGGGAGGGGGGCGAATTTCCATGGCTACACCTTC. Translated: CASRGRGANFHGYTF. J is TRBJ1-2 and V is TRBV28, with a tentative D call TRBD1 (6 bases). Germline CDR1 is MDHEN and CDR2 is SYDVKM. The CDR3 spans 15 residues. V was cut by 11 bases and J by 6 bases, with 25 bases left in between.

The genes are TRBV5-1 and TRBJ1-5; 8 bases are a match to TRBD1. The CDR3 has 15 amino acids. The J segment lost 2 bases and the V segment lost 2 bases, leaving 3 bases of the junction unmatched. Germline CDR1 and CDR2: SGHRS and YFSETQ. The CDR3 nucleotides read TGCGCCAGCAGCTTAGAGACAGGGGGCAATCAGCCCCAGCATTTT. The encoded protein is CASSLETGGNQPQHF.

The genes are TRBV28 and TRBJ1-5; 8 positions agree with TRBD1. V was pared by 6 bases and J by 6 bases, with 7 bases of the junction left unmatched. The CDR3 loop spans 14 amino acids. Germline V CDR1 and CDR2: MDHEN, SYDVKM. As DNA, the CDR3 is TGTGCCAGCAGGATTTCAGGGGGCGTTCAGCCCCAGCATTTT. The encoded protein is CASRISGGVQPQHF.

The sample holds one count of this clone. The V gene is TRBV28, the J gene TRBJ1-2, with 9 bases that match TRBD1. Germline values: CDR1 MDHEN, CDR2 SYDVKM. V trimming: 9 bases; J trimming: 2 bases; junction bases outside the gene matches: 4. The CDR3 runs 13 residues. In nucleotides, the CDR3 is TGTGCCAGACCCGGACAGGGGAACTATGGCTACACCTTC. Translating it yields CARPGQGNYGYTF.

The CDR3 reads CASSLGTVSGNTIYF. In DNA form, the CDR3 reads TGCGCCAGCAGCTTGGGGACAGTCTCTGGAAACACCATATATTTT. The chain has TRBV5-1 and TRBJ1-3, with D maybe TRBD1 (6 bases). This CDR3 contains 15 residues. Trimming cost V 0 bases and J 0 bases, with 7 bases left between them. The V gene's germline CDR1 is SGHRS and CDR2 YFSETQ.

The gene calls are TRBV7-3 and TRBJ2-4; 8 nucleotides align to TRBD1. Germline-derived CDR1 and CDR2 are SGHTA and FQGTGA. There are 16 residues in the CDR3. V lost 3 bases, J lost 0 bases, and 4 bases stayed unmatched. The CDR3: CASSLGQAIAKNIQYF. The CDR3 bases are TGTGCCAGCAGCTTGGGACAGGCAATAGCCAAAAACATTCAGTACTTC. The entire variable domain, with the rest obtained from reference TRBV7-3 and TRBJ2-4, is as follows: GAGVSQTPSNKVTEKGKYVELRCDPISGHTALYWYRQSLGQGPEFLIYFQGTGAADDSGLPNDRFFAVRPEGSVSTLKIQRTERGDSAVYLCASSLGQAIAKNIQYFGAGTRLSVL.

Only a few counts were recorded for this clone. This chain uses TRBV7-6 with TRBJ1-2; D not certain. Trimming stripped 2 bases from V and 0 bases from J, with 19 bases between. Germline assignment: CDR1 SGHVS and CDR2 FNYEAQ. The CDR3 is 18 residues long. The CDR3 is CASSLRESSGGANYGYTF. Written as DNA, the CDR3 is TGTGCCAGCAGCTTACGAGAGAGCAGCGGAGGAGCTAACTATGGCTACACCTTC.

This chain joins TRBV27 and TRBJ1-1; 8 nucleotides line up with TRBD1. V shed 6 bases, J shed 4 bases, and the junction held 7 bases outside the gene matches. Germline loops: CDR1 MNHEY, CDR2 SMNVEV (reference sequence). This CDR3 is 14 amino acids long. The CDR3 is CASSRRQGTTEAFF. The DNA of the CDR3 is TGTGCCAGCAGCCGGAGACAGGGGACCACTGAAGCTTTCTTT.

The CDR3 is CASIPGTRVTDTQYF. CDR3 nucleotides: TGTGCCAGCATCCCCGGGACTAGAGTCACAGATACGCAGTATTTT. The chain couples TRBV6-2 or TRBV6-3 to TRBJ2-3; 8 bases agree with TRBD2. The ends lost 7 bases at V and 2 bases at J; junction bases unmatched: 8. CDR1 is MNHEY, CDR2 SVGEGT, per germline. This CDR3 contains 15 residues.

The genes are TRBV5-6 and TRBJ2-5; D possibly corresponds to TRBD1 (5 bases). CDR1 is SGHDT, CDR2 YYEEEE, per germline. V lost 4 bases and J 4 bases, leaving 11 bases between the germline ends. CDR3 length: 13 residues. Written as DNA, the CDR3 is TGTGCCAGCAGCCAAGACAGTCGAGAGACCCAGTACTTC. Translation: CASSQDSRETQYF.

The genes are TRBV30 and TRBJ2-2; 8 nucleotides agree with TRBD1. The CDR3 extends over 15 amino acids. After removal of 0 bases from V and 6 bases from J, the junction contained 6 bases not matched to a gene. Germline loops: CDR1 GTSNPN, CDR2 SVGIG (reference sequence). The CDR3 DNA sequence: TGTGCCTGGAGTGTACAACAGGGGGACGCCGGGGAGCTGTTTTTT. It translates to CAWSVQQGDAGELFF.

The chain has TRBV6-5 and TRBJ2-7; the match to TRBD1 covers 10 bases. Trimming at V came to 10 bases and at J to 3 bases, leaving 6 bases not matched to a gene. The CDR3 has 13 residues. Germline CDR1 and CDR2: MNHEY and SVGAGI. The CDR3 DNA reads TGTGCCACCAAACGGACAGGGGGCTACGAGCAGTACTTC. It encodes CATKRTGGYEQYF.

This clone was recorded once. The genes are TRBV7-8 and TRBJ2-7, with 7 positions matching TRBD2. The germline V gene encodes CDR1 SGHVS and CDR2 FQNEAQ. The CDR3 contains 14 residues. J gave up 6 bases and V 4 bases, and 9 bases lay outside the gene matches. The CDR3 region has the DNA TGTGCCAGCAGCTCCCACAGCGGGGTAGGCGAGCAGTACTTC. Translating it yields CASSSHSGVGEQYF.

The chain couples TRBV6-1 to TRBJ2-1, with D uncertain. The CDR3 loop spans 15 amino acids. Germline CDR1 and CDR2: MNHNS and SASEGT. The ends were cut back, 2 bases at V and 1 base at J, with 9 bases in the middle. The CDR3 DNA follows: TGTGCCAGCAGTGAACAAGAGGAGTCCTACAATGAGCAGTTCTTC. It yields the protein CASSEQEESYNEQFF.

The V and J genes are TRBV2 and TRBJ1-4, with D hard to call. The germline V gene has CDR1 SNHLY and CDR2 FYNNEI. The CDR3 covers 12 residues. Trimming shortened V by 2 bases and J by 7 bases, and 5 bases separated the two germline ends. Here the CDR3 DNA reads TGTGCCAGCAGTGAACAGGCTGAAAAACTGTTTTTT. Its translation is CASSEQAEKLFF.